Listed below are T cell receptor beta chains from one sample, sequenced in a study of blood T cell repertoires in COVID-19. Produced via immunoSEQ multiplex PCR; TCRdb's table is partial and in-frame only. Here the sample spans approximately 200,000 clones, approximately 90% being singletons. Sequenced material: peripheral blood. These receptors were collected from a man aged 50-59 years with acute or convalescent COVID-19. The CDR3 runs from the conserved cysteine through the conserved F or W. The D gene is left open where the match is weak. Some rows have no size entry. The others give once, few or many, or a class for an expanded clone.

>-|TRBD1|TRBV30|TRBJ1-4
CAWSGQVYEKLFF
TGTGCCTGGAGCGGACAGGTTTATGAAAAACTGTTTTTT
>-|TRBD1|TRBV5-1|TRBJ1-5
CASSAGTGEGQPQHF
TGCGCCAGCAGCGCAGGGACAGGGGAAGGTCAGCCCCAGCATTTT
>-|TRBD1|TRBV20-1|TRBJ2-7
CSAGQGGEQYF
TGCAGTGCTGGACAGGGGGGCGAGCAGTACTTC
>-|-|TRBV11-2|TRBJ1-2
CASSTPEAVYGYTF
TGTGCCAGCAGCACTCCTGAGGCGGTCTATGGCTACACCTTC
>-|TRBD2|TRBV7-3|TRBJ2-3
CASSLTFSGGAVNTQYF
TGTGCCAGCAGCTTAACTTTTAGCGGGGGGGCCGTGAATACGCAGTATTTT
>-|-|TRBV12-3/TRBV12-4|TRBJ1-4
CASRQGDEKLFF
TGTGCCAGCAGACAGGGTGATGAAAAACTGTTTTTT
>-|-|TRBV3-1/TRBV3-2|TRBJ2-1
CASSGGNSYNEQFF
TGTGCCAGCTCTGGGGGCAATTCCTACAATGAGCAGTTCTTC
>few|TRBD2|TRBV2|TRBJ2-7
CASTEGRDGYEQYF
TGTGCCAGCACCGAGGGGAGGGACGGGTACGAGCAGTACTTC
>-|TRBD1|TRBV2|TRBJ1-6
CASRGQSYSPLHF
TGTGCCAGCAGGGGACAGTCTTATTCACCCCTCCACTTT
>-|TRBD2|TRBV9|TRBJ2-3
CASSGLGLAGGRGDTQYF
TGTGCCAGCAGCGGGCTGGGACTAGCGGGGGGCCGCGGAGATACGCAGTATTTT
>once|TRBD1|TRBV10-1|TRBJ1-1
CASSESRTGIEAFF
TGCGCCAGCAGTGAGTCCCGGACAGGGATTGAAGCTTTCTTT
>once|TRBD1|TRBV12-5|TRBJ1-2
CASGWGQGNYGYTF
TGTGCTAGTGGTTGGGGACAGGGGAACTATGGCTACACCTTC
>-|-|TRBV5-1|TRBJ1-3
CASSPAGASGNTIYF
TGCGCCAGCAGTCCCGCAGGGGCGTCTGGAAACACCATATATTTT